This T cell receptor beta chain is drawn from a study of blood T cell repertoires in COVID-19. Study-level background: From the United States, Italy and Spain came samples of acute and convalescent COVID-19. Nucleic acid was either cDNA or gDNA, and it came from T cells, B-cell-depleted T cells, or PBMCs.

The V segment lost 3 bases and the J segment 4 bases; nucleotides outside the gene matches: 12. Germline lookup yields CDR1 SGHRS and CDR2 YFSETQ. This CDR3 contains 16 residues. The data were produced by immunoSEQ multiplex PCR, yet TCRdb's version contains in-frame clones alone and is incomplete. The sample has 200,000 to 250,000 clones, around three quarters seen once. The sample taken for sequencing was peripheral blood. The chain uses TRBV5-1 and TRBJ2-5; 7 bases are a match to TRBD1. The sequence derives from a woman in her 70s with acute or convalescent COVID-19. The CDR3 protein is CASSSRDSIRGETQYF. In nucleotides, the CDR3 is TGCGCCAGCAGCTCCCGGGACAGCATCCGAGGAGAGACCCAGTACTTC.